This passage covers 27 T cell receptor beta chains from one sample sequenced in a study of T cell responses to AZD1222 COVID-19 vaccine. Only in-frame clones appear in the TCRdb table, and some are missing; sequencing was by immunoSEQ multiplex PCR. The repertoire has about 44,000 clones, more than 80% of them found once; the top ten carry about 51%. Specimen: peripheral blood, collected on day 0 of AZD1222 vaccination. These receptors all come from an adult in good health.

This clone showed up many times. The same CDR3 arises from other DNA sequences in this sample as well. V gene TRBV11-2 combines with J gene TRBJ2-3; 9 bases align to TRBD2. V shed 4 bases, J shed 1 base, and the junction held 12 bases outside the gene matches. The CDR3 runs 18 residues. CDR1 and CDR2 (germline): SGHAT, FQNNGV. The CDR3 sequence is CASSSQLAGRPGTDTQYF. The CDR3 coding sequence is TGTGCCAGCAGCTCCCAACTAGCGGGCCGCCCTGGCACAGATACGCAGTATTTT.

This rearrangement joins TRBV4-1 to TRBJ2-7, with TRBD2 identical over 7 bases. V was clipped by 1 base and J by 0 bases; unmatched bases: 9. CDR1 is MGHRA and CDR2 is YSYEKL in the germline V gene. CDR3 length equals 17 residues. The CDR3 sequence is CASSQGKGLSTSYEQYF. The CDR3 region has the DNA TGCGCCAGCAGCCAAGGGAAGGGACTAAGTACCTCCTACGAGCAGTACTTC.

The rearrangement uses TRBV30 and TRBJ1-1; 8 bases align to TRBD1. The V segment lost 1 base and the J segment 6 bases; nucleotides outside the gene matches: 7. This CDR3 region has 14 residues. The germline V gene encodes CDR1 GTSNPN and CDR2 SVGIG (reference sequence). CDR3 coding DNA: TGTGCCTGGAGTGAATGGACAGGGTGGGCTGAAGCTTTCTTT. It codes for CAWSEWTGWAEAFF.

The chain couples TRBV5-4 to TRBJ2-3; D gene uncertain. The CDR3 has 16 residues. Between the trimmed V and J ends, which lost 3 bases and 1 base, there was a span of 15 bases. Germline V lookup: CDR1 SGHNT, CDR2 YYREEE (reference sequence). CDR3 sequence: CASSSPTQRGTDTQYF. DNA for the CDR3: TGTGCCAGCAGCTCGCCGACGCAAAGGGGCACAGATACGCAGTATTTT.

V and J are TRBV5-8 and TRBJ1-3, with a possible D match to TRBD1 (5 bases). The germline gives CDR1 SGHTS, CDR2 YDEGEE. The CDR3 sequence is 16 residues long. The V gene lost 1 base and the J gene lost 0 bases, with 11 bases spanning the gap. The CDR3 nucleotides read TGTGCCAGCAGCTTGAGGGGATTGAGCTCTGGAAACACCATATATTTT. Residues: CASSLRGLSSGNTIYF. Based on the CDR3 plus reference TRBV5-8 and TRBJ1-3, the full variable domain is EAGVTQSPTHLIKTRGQQATLRCSPISGHTSVYWYQQALGLGLQFLLWYDEGEERNRGNFPPRFSGRQFPNYSSELNVNALELEDSALYLCASSLRGLSSGNTIYFGEGSWLTVV.

This clone has a handful of counts. V gene TRBV7-2 combines with J gene TRBJ2-2, with 8 bases identical to TRBD2. CDR1 is SGHTA, CDR2 FQGNSA, per germline. The CDR3 spans 16 residues. V trimming: 4 bases; J trimming: 4 bases; junction bases outside the gene matches: 8. The CDR3 here is CASSSVPSGLTGELFF. CDR3 nucleotide sequence: TGTGCCAGCAGCTCCGTCCCTAGCGGGCTCACCGGGGAGCTGTTTTTT. The whole variable domain, filled in from reference TRBV7-2 and TRBJ2-2, reads GAGVSQSPSNKVTEKGKDVELRCDPISGHTALYWYRQSLGQGLEFLIYFQGNSAPDKSGLPSDRFSAERTGGSVSTLTIQRTQQEDSAVYLCASSSVPSGLTGELFFGEGSRLTVL.

The chain joins TRBV11-2 to TRBJ2-1; 8 bases map to TRBD2. The trim removed 1 base at V and 9 bases at J, leaving 8 bases unmatched. The CDR3 is 15 amino acids. Germline V gene lookup returns CDR1 SGHAT and CDR2 FQNNGV. In DNA form, the CDR3 reads TGTGCCAGCAGCTTAGTGGAGCGGGAGTTCGGTGAGCAGTTCTTC. Translation: CASSLVEREFGEQFF.

The chain links TRBV2 to TRBJ2-1; D is undetermined. CDR1 is SNHLY, CDR2 FYNNEI, per germline. The CDR3 runs 13 residues. The germline V and J ends were trimmed by 6 bases and 7 bases, with 13 bases remaining between them. The CDR3 DNA is TGTGCCAGCAGGCCGGGTCCCGCAAATGAGCAGTTCTTC. Its translation: CASRPGPANEQFF.

V is TRBV6-6 and J is TRBJ1-6, with D perhaps matching TRBD1 (6 bases). The V gene's germline CDR1 is MNHNY and CDR2 SVGAGI (reference sequence). The CDR3 spans 13 residues. Deletions cut 7 bases from V and 7 bases from J, with 11 bases between. The CDR3 region has the DNA TGTGCCAGCAATACAGGGATAAATTCACCCCTCCACTTT. This gives the protein CASNTGINSPLHF.

The chain has TRBV6-5 and TRBJ2-1; D is possibly TRBD1 or TRBD2 (5 bases each). CDR1 MNHEY and CDR2 SVGAGI come from the germline V gene. This CDR3 has 15 amino acids. The V gene lost 6 bases and the J gene lost 3 bases, with 15 bases spanning the gap. CDR3 sequence: CASRSGGLGYNEQFF. The CDR3 DNA reads as TGTGCCAGCAGATCTGGGGGATTGGGCTACAATGAGCAGTTCTTC.

The rearrangement joins TRBV29-1 to TRBJ2-7; TRBD1 is a possible D gene (5 bases). The CDR3 sequence is 13 residues long. The germline V gene encodes CDR1 SQVTM and CDR2 ANQGSEA. V shed 4 bases and J shed 0 bases, with 10 bases lying between them. The CDR3 here is CSVGGGNSYEQYF. DNA for the CDR3: TGCAGCGTTGGGGGCGGCAACTCCTACGAGCAGTACTTC.

This clone came up many times. This chain connects TRBV10-1 to TRBJ2-7, with D unresolved. CDR1 is WNHNN and CDR2 is SYGVQD in the germline V gene (reference sequence). Deletions cut 0 bases from V and 5 bases from J, with 11 bases between. The CDR3 sequence is 14 residues long. The CDR3 here is CASSESIKGHEQYF. The CDR3 DNA reads as TGCGCCAGCAGTGAGTCTATCAAGGGCCACGAGCAGTACTTC.

CDR3 sequence: CAWSLGSLYNEQFF. The CDR3, as DNA: TGTGCCTGGAGCTTGGGCAGCTTGTACAATGAGCAGTTCTTC. The chain uses TRBV30 and TRBJ2-1, with D unresolved. V lost 3 bases, J lost 4 bases, and 13 bases lay in between. Germline V gene sequence: CDR1 GTSNPN, CDR2 SVGIG (reference sequence). The CDR3 totals 14 residues. The full variable domain, its missing parts supplied by reference TRBV30 and TRBJ2-1, is SQTIHQWPATLVQPVGSPLSLECTVEGTSNPNLYWYRQAAGRGLQLLFYSVGIGQISSEVPQNLSASRPQDRQFILSSKKLLLSDSGFYLCAWSLGSLYNEQFFGPGTRLTVL.

Only a few counts were recorded for this clone. This rearrangement joins TRBV18 to TRBJ1-3, with D tentatively TRBD1 (5 bases). V was shortened by 4 bases and J by 4 bases, with 17 bases between the two germline ends. The CDR3 covers 16 residues. The germline gives CDR1 KGHSH, CDR2 LQKENI. The CDR3, as DNA: TGTGCCAGCTCACTAACGGGACGGTCCTCGGGAAACACCATATATTTT. Protein: CASSLTGRSSGNTIYF.

The chain has TRBV15 and TRBJ2-2, with 8 bases matching TRBD2. The CDR3 covers 17 residues. Germline V gives CDR1 LNHNV, CDR2 YYDKDF (reference sequence). V lost 2 bases, J lost 1 base, and 6 bases stayed unmatched. The CDR3 reads CATSRQTGTRNTGELFF. For the CDR3, the DNA is TGTGCCACCAGCAGACAAACCGGGACTAGGAACACCGGGGAGCTGTTTTTT.

The chain is built from TRBV5-1 and TRBJ2-1, with TRBD2 matching over 7 bases. Trimming took 0 bases from V and 7 from J; bases not matched to a gene: 13. Germline loops: CDR1 SGHRS, CDR2 YFSETQ. CDR3 size: 17 residues. The CDR3, as DNA: TGCGCCAGCAGCTTGGTAGCTAGCGGACTTACTGGTAATGAGCAGTTCTTC. It yields the protein CASSLVASGLTGNEQFF.

The genes are TRBV2 and TRBJ2-1, with 8 bases aligning to TRBD2. The length of the CDR3 is 14 residues. The germline V gene encodes CDR1 SNHLY and CDR2 FYNNEI. V was clipped by 6 bases and J by 5 bases; unmatched bases: 6. The chain's CDR3 is CASSQRELDNEQFF. DNA for the CDR3: TGTGCCAGCAGCCAGCGGGAGTTGGACAATGAGCAGTTCTTC.

This rearrangement joins TRBV6-2 or TRBV6-3 to TRBJ2-7, with D possibly matching TRBD1 (6 bases). Trimming left V 0 bases short and J 2 bases short, with 11 bases between. The CDR3 loop spans 15 amino acids. Looked up from germline, CDR1 is MNHEY and CDR2 is SVGEGT. The CDR3 coding sequence is TGTGCCAGCAGTTACTCCTTCAGGGGCACCTACGAGCAGTACTTC. This encodes CASSYSFRGTYEQYF.

This clone was seen more than once but under ten times. The rearrangement links TRBV19 to TRBJ2-1, with D perhaps TRBD2 (6 bases). CDR1 and CDR2 (germline): LNHDA, SQIVND (reference sequence). CDR3 size: 14 residues. Trimming removed 5 bases at V and 4 bases at J, with 12 bases between. For the CDR3, the DNA is TGTGCCAGTAGTGGGTTAGCGGTATACAATGAGCAGTTCTTC. Residues: CASSGLAVYNEQFF.

V and J are TRBV10-2 and TRBJ2-1; tentative D call: TRBD1 (5 bases). The CDR3 totals 14 residues. Germline lookup yields CDR1 WSHSY and CDR2 SAAADI. Trimming took 8 bases from V and 0 from J, leaving 11 bases between them. The chain's CDR3 is CASWKGNSYNEQFF. In DNA form, the CDR3 reads TGCGCCAGCTGGAAGGGGAACTCCTACAATGAGCAGTTCTTC.

V gene TRBV21-1 combines with J gene TRBJ2-7; TRBD1, as called in the table, went unchecked against the DNA. TRBV21-1 is noted as a pseudogene. This CDR3 is built from 17 residues. The CDR3 region is CASSMPCDRGSTYEQYF. Written as DNA, the CDR3 is TGTGCCAGCAGCATGCCTTGCGACAGGGGATCTACCTACGAGCAGTACTTC.

The rearrangement joins TRBV15 to TRBJ2-3; D unresolved. Germline V gene sequence: CDR1 LNHNV, CDR2 YYDKDF (reference sequence). V was shortened by 0 bases and J by 3 bases, with 1 base between the two germline ends. The CDR3 has 12 amino acids. CDR3: CATSRETDTQYF. In nucleotides, the CDR3 is TGTGCCACCAGCAGAGAAACAGATACGCAGTATTTT.

The CDR3 bases are TGTGCCAGCAGACAGGGACCAGGGATGGACACTGAAGCTTTCTTT. This translates into CASRQGPGMDTEAFF. The chain uses TRBV6-5 and TRBJ1-1, with D possibly being TRBD1 (6 bases). The germline V gene encodes CDR1 MNHEY and CDR2 SVGAGI. This CDR3 region has 15 residues. Trimming shortened V by 6 bases and J by 3 bases, and 17 bases separated the two germline ends.

This clone was recorded once. The chain carries TRBV30 and TRBJ1-6, with a possible D match to TRBD1 (6 bases). The germline V gene encodes CDR1 GTSNPN and CDR2 SVGIG (reference sequence). V shed 2 bases and J shed 2 bases, with 10 bases lying between them. This CDR3 spans 15 amino acids. The CDR3 sequence is CAWSWGGAYNSPLHF. CDR3 nucleotides: TGTGCCTGGAGTTGGGGGGGCGCCTATAATTCACCCCTCCACTTT.

The V and J genes are TRBV12-3 or TRBV12-4 and TRBJ2-7; D is perhaps TRBD2 (6 bases). V gave up 6 bases and J gave up 2 bases, with 11 bases separating them. The CDR3 runs to 13 residues. Here the CDR3 DNA reads TGTGCCAGCAGCTCTGGACTAACCTACGAGCAGTACTTC. This gives the protein CASSSGLTYEQYF.

The J gene is TRBJ2-1, the V gene TRBV7-2; D not certain. Between the trimmed V and J ends, which lost 5 bases and 7 bases, there was a span of 9 bases. Germline CDR1 and CDR2: SGHTA and FQGNSA. This CDR3 region has 12 residues. Here the CDR3 DNA reads TGTGCCAGCAGCCGGCGGCCTAATGAGCAGTTCTTC. Encoded protein: CASSRRPNEQFF.

The table lists this clone with a few counts. The V call is TRBV7-2, the J call TRBJ2-2; no clear D. Germline V gene sequence: CDR1 SGHTA, CDR2 FQGNSA. The CDR3 runs to 15 residues. With 5 bases removed from V and 2 bases from J, the gap between germline ends came to 12 bases. The CDR3 loop is CASSPRSGNTGELFF. The CDR3 DNA reads TGTGCCAGCAGCCCCCGGTCCGGAAACACCGGGGAGCTGTTTTTT.